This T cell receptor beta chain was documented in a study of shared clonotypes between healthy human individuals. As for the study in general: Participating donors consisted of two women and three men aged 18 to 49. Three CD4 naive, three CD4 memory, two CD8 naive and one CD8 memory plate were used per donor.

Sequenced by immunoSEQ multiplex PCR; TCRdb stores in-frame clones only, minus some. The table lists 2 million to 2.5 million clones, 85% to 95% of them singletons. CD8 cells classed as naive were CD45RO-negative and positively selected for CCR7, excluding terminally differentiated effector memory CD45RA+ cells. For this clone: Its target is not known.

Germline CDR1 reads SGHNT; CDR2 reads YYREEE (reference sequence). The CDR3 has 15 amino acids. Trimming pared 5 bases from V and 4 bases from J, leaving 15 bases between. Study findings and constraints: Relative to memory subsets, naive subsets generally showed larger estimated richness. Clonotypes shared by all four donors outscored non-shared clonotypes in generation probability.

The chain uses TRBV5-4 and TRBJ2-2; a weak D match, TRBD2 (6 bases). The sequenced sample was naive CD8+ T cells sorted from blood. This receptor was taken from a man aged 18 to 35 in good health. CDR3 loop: CASRPREAGTGELFF. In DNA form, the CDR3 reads TGTGCCAGCAGGCCGCGGGAAGCGGGCACCGGGGAGCTGTTTTTT. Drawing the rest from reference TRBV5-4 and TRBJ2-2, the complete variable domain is ETGVTQSPTHLIKTRGQQVTLRCSSQSGHNTVSWYQQALGQGPQFIFQYYREEENGRGNFPPRFSGLQFPNYSSELNVNALELDDSALYLCASRPREAGTGELFFGEGSRLTVL.